A selection of T cell receptor beta chains follows, all from one sample in a study of blood T cell repertoires in COVID-19. The repertoire was sequenced with immunoSEQ multiplex PCR; TCRdb's copy has only in-frame clones and lacks some. The table lists approximately 220,000 clones, about 85% of them singletons. Sequenced: PBMCs or T cells enriched from blood (not recorded which). These receptors were obtained from a man aged 40-49 years who had recovered from COVID-19. Both conserved end residues are part of each CDR3. Each record gives: V gene, J gene, D gene, clone size, CDR3 protein, CDR3 DNA. D genes are given only for firm matches. Size is stated for part of the rows, as once, few or many counts, or as a class when the clone is expanded.

v_call: TRBV19; j_call: TRBJ2-3; d_call: TRBD2; clone_size: -; cdr3_aa: CASSIVASGLSTDTQYF; cdr3_nt: TGTGCCAGTAGTATAGTCGCTAGCGGGCTTAGCACAGATACGCAGTATTTT
v_call: TRBV11-2; j_call: TRBJ1-1; d_call: -; clone_size: -; cdr3_aa: CASSRTRNTEAFF; cdr3_nt: TGTGCCAGCAGCCGGACTCGGAACACTGAAGCTTTCTTT
v_call: TRBV25-1; j_call: TRBJ2-5; d_call: -; clone_size: -; cdr3_aa: CASGRSPETQYF; cdr3_nt: TGTGCCAGCGGGAGGAGTCCAGAGACCCAGTACTTC
v_call: TRBV7-2; j_call: TRBJ2-3; d_call: -; clone_size: -; cdr3_aa: CASSSTDTQYF; cdr3_nt: TGTGCCAGCAGCAGTACTGATACGCAGTATTTT
v_call: TRBV7-9; j_call: TRBJ2-1; d_call: -; clone_size: -; cdr3_aa: CASTEEDEQFF; cdr3_nt: TGTGCCAGCACTGAGGAAGATGAGCAGTTCTTC
v_call: TRBV4-1; j_call: TRBJ2-1; d_call: TRBD2; clone_size: once; cdr3_aa: CASSQVASGRSNEQFF; cdr3_nt: TGCGCCAGCAGCCAAGTCGCTAGCGGGAGATCGAATGAGCAGTTCTTC
v_call: TRBV4-1; j_call: TRBJ2-7; d_call: -; clone_size: -; cdr3_aa: CASSQDGRAEPEQYF; cdr3_nt: TGCGCCAGCAGCCAAGATGGAAGAGCGGAACCCGAGCAGTACTTC
v_call: TRBV2; j_call: TRBJ2-3; d_call: TRBD1; clone_size: -; cdr3_aa: CASRDREGSDTQYF; cdr3_nt: TGTGCCAGCCGGGACAGGGAAGGGTCAGATACGCAGTATTTT
v_call: TRBV4-1; j_call: TRBJ2-7; d_call: TRBD1; clone_size: -; cdr3_aa: CASSQTGQGYEQYF; cdr3_nt: TGCGCCAGCAGCCAAACGGGACAGGGCTACGAGCAGTACTTC
v_call: TRBV19; j_call: TRBJ1-3; d_call: -; clone_size: -; cdr3_aa: CASTYPSGVGISGNTIYF; cdr3_nt: TGTGCCAGTACTTACCCAAGTGGTGTCGGGATCTCTGGAAACACCATATATTTT
v_call: TRBV7-2; j_call: TRBJ2-7; d_call: TRBD1; clone_size: -; cdr3_aa: CASSLEDRGSYEQYF; cdr3_nt: TGTGCCAGCAGCTTAGAAGACAGGGGGTCCTACGAGCAGTACTTC
v_call: TRBV15; j_call: TRBJ2-7; d_call: -; clone_size: few; cdr3_aa: CATSKYSVGDEQYF; cdr3_nt: TGTGCCACCAGCAAATATTCGGTAGGGGACGAGCAGTACTTC
v_call: TRBV29-1; j_call: TRBJ1-2; d_call: -; clone_size: -; cdr3_aa: CSVEDQTGPSTFTNYGYTF; cdr3_nt: TGCAGCGTTGAGGACCAAACAGGCCCGTCTACATTTACTAACTATGGCTACACCTTC
v_call: TRBV5-8; j_call: TRBJ2-7; d_call: TRBD2; clone_size: -; cdr3_aa: CASSEGLAGGQTYEQYF; cdr3_nt: TGTGCCAGCAGCGAGGGACTAGCGGGAGGTCAGACCTACGAGCAGTACTTC
v_call: TRBV2; j_call: TRBJ2-1; d_call: TRBD1; clone_size: -; cdr3_aa: CASSSLSDRGPYNEQFF; cdr3_nt: TGTGCCAGCAGTTCCCTCTCAGACAGGGGGCCCTACAATGAGCAGTTCTTC
v_call: TRBV10-3; j_call: TRBJ1-2; d_call: -; clone_size: -; cdr3_aa: CAVGSGYGYTF; cdr3_nt: TGTGCCGTCGGTTCGGGCTATGGCTACACCTTC
v_call: TRBV6-5; j_call: TRBJ1-1; d_call: -; clone_size: once; cdr3_aa: CASARKYLGTEAFF; cdr3_nt: TGTGCCAGCGCTAGAAAATATTTGGGCACTGAAGCTTTCTTT
v_call: TRBV9; j_call: TRBJ2-2; d_call: TRBD2; clone_size: -; cdr3_aa: CASSVGLAGDIGELFF; cdr3_nt: TGTGCCAGCAGCGTCGGACTAGCGGGAGATATCGGGGAGCTGTTTTTT
v_call: TRBV4-2; j_call: TRBJ2-5; d_call: TRBD2; clone_size: -; cdr3_aa: CASSRGTSGSQETQYF; cdr3_nt: TGTGCCAGCAGCCGAGGGACTAGCGGGTCCCAAGAGACCCAGTACTTC
v_call: TRBV2; j_call: TRBJ1-3; d_call: TRBD1; clone_size: -; cdr3_aa: CASSLTGTGTGNTIYF; cdr3_nt: TGTGCCAGCAGCTTGACAGGGACTGGAACTGGAAACACCATATATTTT
v_call: TRBV7-2; j_call: TRBJ2-3; d_call: TRBD2; clone_size: -; cdr3_aa: CASSLGMSGRGRTDTQYF; cdr3_nt: TGTGCCAGCAGCTTAGGGATGAGCGGGAGGGGGCGGACAGATACGCAGTATTTT
v_call: TRBV10-3; j_call: TRBJ2-7; d_call: TRBD2; clone_size: -; cdr3_aa: CAISRTSGSYEQYF; cdr3_nt: TGTGCCATTAGTCGGACTAGCGGATCCTACGAGCAGTACTTC
v_call: TRBV3-1/TRBV3-2; j_call: TRBJ1-2; d_call: TRBD1; clone_size: -; cdr3_aa: CASSQQDRGPFYYTF; cdr3_nt: TGTGCCAGCAGCCAACAGGACAGGGGGCCGTTCTACTACACCTTC
v_call: TRBV6-2/TRBV6-3; j_call: TRBJ1-2; d_call: -; clone_size: -; cdr3_aa: CASSYSAGAEGYTF; cdr3_nt: TGTGCCAGCAGTTACTCGGCGGGGGCGGAAGGCTACACCTTC
v_call: TRBV5-5; j_call: TRBJ1-5; d_call: -; clone_size: -; cdr3_aa: CASSLVGGDSNQPQHF; cdr3_nt: TGTGCCAGCAGCTTGGTGGGGGGGGATAGCAATCAGCCCCAGCATTTT
v_call: TRBV3-1/TRBV3-2; j_call: TRBJ2-3; d_call: TRBD2; clone_size: -; cdr3_aa: CASSPTGGSTDTQYF; cdr3_nt: TGTGCCAGCAGCCCAACGGGAGGTAGCACAGATACGCAGTATTTT
v_call: TRBV28; j_call: TRBJ1-4; d_call: -; clone_size: once; cdr3_aa: CASGRVGFNEKLFF; cdr3_nt: TGTGCCAGCGGTCGCGTCGGGTTTAATGAAAAACTGTTTTTT
v_call: TRBV13; j_call: TRBJ2-2; d_call: -; clone_size: -; cdr3_aa: CASSLAGAYANTGELFF; cdr3_nt: TGTGCCAGCAGCTTAGCTGGAGCGTACGCGAACACCGGGGAGCTGTTTTTT
v_call: TRBV5-8; j_call: TRBJ1-4; d_call: TRBD1; clone_size: once; cdr3_aa: CASSLGQGTHSTANEKLFF; cdr3_nt: TGTGCCAGCAGCTTGGGACAGGGGACTCATTCGACGGCTAATGAAAAACTGTTTTTT
v_call: TRBV30; j_call: TRBJ1-4; d_call: TRBD1; clone_size: -; cdr3_aa: CAWSPLQGVNEKLFF; cdr3_nt: TGTGCCTGGAGTCCACTCCAGGGGGTAAATGAAAAACTGTTTTTT
v_call: TRBV19; j_call: TRBJ2-7; d_call: -; clone_size: -; cdr3_aa: CASSIGGGDYEQYF; cdr3_nt: TGTGCCAGTAGTATAGGGGGGGGCGACTACGAGCAGTACTTC
v_call: TRBV14; j_call: TRBJ1-1; d_call: -; clone_size: -; cdr3_aa: CASSQDPRSSPFF; cdr3_nt: TGTGCCAGCAGCCAAGATCCGCGGAGTTCTCCTTTCTTT
v_call: TRBV2; j_call: TRBJ2-1; d_call: TRBD2; clone_size: -; cdr3_aa: CASRRLAGTYNEQFF; cdr3_nt: TGTGCCAGCCGAAGACTAGCGGGAACCTACAATGAGCAGTTCTTC
v_call: TRBV5-4; j_call: TRBJ1-1; d_call: -; clone_size: -; cdr3_aa: CASSFDKGQAFF; cdr3_nt: TGTGCCAGCAGCTTCGATAAGGGGCAAGCTTTCTTT
v_call: TRBV27; j_call: TRBJ1-5; d_call: -; clone_size: -; cdr3_aa: CASSFRGLSNQPQHF; cdr3_nt: TGTGCCAGCAGTTTTCGGGGACTTAGCAATCAGCCCCAGCATTTT
v_call: TRBV5-1; j_call: TRBJ2-3; d_call: -; clone_size: -; cdr3_aa: CASSASQGSTDTQYF; cdr3_nt: TGCGCCAGCAGCGCTAGCCAGGGGAGCACAGATACGCAGTATTTT
v_call: TRBV27; j_call: TRBJ2-1; d_call: TRBD2; clone_size: -; cdr3_aa: CASSSGGLADPYNEQFF; cdr3_nt: TGTGCCAGCAGTTCGGGGGGACTAGCGGATCCCTACAATGAGCAGTTCTTC
v_call: TRBV7-6; j_call: TRBJ2-7; d_call: -; clone_size: -; cdr3_aa: CASSLLGTTYEQYF; cdr3_nt: TGTGCCAGCAGCTTACTAGGAACTACCTACGAGCAGTACTTC
v_call: TRBV3-1/TRBV3-2; j_call: TRBJ2-2; d_call: -; clone_size: -; cdr3_aa: CASSLRAGGELFF; cdr3_nt: TGTGCCAGCAGCCTAAGGGCGGGCGGAGAGCTGTTTTTT
v_call: TRBV9; j_call: TRBJ2-2; d_call: -; clone_size: -; cdr3_aa: CASSALGGSSGGELFF; cdr3_nt: TGTGCCAGCAGCGCCCTCGGGGGATCTAGTGGCGGGGAGCTGTTTTTT
v_call: TRBV7-8; j_call: TRBJ2-7; d_call: -; clone_size: -; cdr3_aa: CASSLAVGPRYEQYF; cdr3_nt: TGTGCCAGCAGCTTAGCAGTGGGCCCCCGCTACGAGCAGTACTTC
v_call: TRBV6-1; j_call: TRBJ1-2; d_call: TRBD1; clone_size: -; cdr3_aa: CASSGNRDRGVRGYTF; cdr3_nt: TGTGCCAGCAGTGGGAACCGGGACAGGGGAGTTCGCGGCTACACCTTC
v_call: TRBV6-5; j_call: TRBJ2-7; d_call: -; clone_size: -; cdr3_aa: CASNIPGTSYEQYF; cdr3_nt: TGTGCCAGCAATATCCCCGGGACATCCTACGAGCAGTACTTC
v_call: TRBV9; j_call: TRBJ2-1; d_call: TRBD2; clone_size: once; cdr3_aa: CASSVGIGTSGYMNEQFF; cdr3_nt: TGTGCCAGCAGCGTAGGGATAGGGACTAGTGGATATATGAATGAGCAGTTCTTC
v_call: TRBV10-3; j_call: TRBJ1-5; d_call: TRBD1; clone_size: -; cdr3_aa: CATTSGTGVASNQPQHF; cdr3_nt: TGTGCCACCACTTCCGGGACAGGGGTGGCTAGCAATCAGCCCCAGCATTTT
v_call: TRBV18; j_call: TRBJ1-3; d_call: -; clone_size: -; cdr3_aa: CASSPKDRVSGNTIYF; cdr3_nt: TGTGCCAGCTCACCAAAGGACAGAGTCTCTGGAAACACCATATATTTT
v_call: TRBV18; j_call: TRBJ1-4; d_call: -; clone_size: -; cdr3_aa: CASSPPRAEKLFF; cdr3_nt: TGTGCCAGCTCACCACCGCGAGCTGAAAAACTGTTTTTT
v_call: TRBV6-2/TRBV6-3; j_call: TRBJ2-1; d_call: TRBD1; clone_size: -; cdr3_aa: CASSYPATPDRGRQFF; cdr3_nt: TGTGCCAGCAGTTACCCCGCGACACCAGACAGGGGCCGGCAGTTCTTC
v_call: TRBV6-5; j_call: TRBJ1-6; d_call: -; clone_size: -; cdr3_aa: CASSWGESYNSPLHF; cdr3_nt: TGTGCCAGCAGTTGGGGGGAATCCTATAATTCACCCCTCCACTTT
v_call: TRBV5-1; j_call: TRBJ1-1; d_call: -; clone_size: -; cdr3_aa: CASSLPGSETEAFF; cdr3_nt: TGCGCCAGCAGCTTGCCGGGTTCCGAGACTGAAGCTTTCTTT
v_call: TRBV28; j_call: TRBJ2-1; d_call: TRBD2; clone_size: -; cdr3_aa: CASSFLPLAANEQFF; cdr3_nt: TGTGCCAGCAGTTTTCTCCCCCTAGCGGCCAATGAGCAGTTCTTC
v_call: TRBV2; j_call: TRBJ1-5; d_call: TRBD1; clone_size: -; cdr3_aa: CASSAGTGHQPQHF; cdr3_nt: TGTGCCAGCAGCGCCGGGACAGGGCACCAGCCCCAGCATTTT